The entry below describes one T cell receptor (beta chain). Its antigen is not identified. The junction departs from germline at one end; a sequencing error may be responsible. This specimen belongs to a study of cytomegalovirus exposure and HLA in healthy donors. Vbeta (60) and Jbeta (13) primers were used in the PCR. Sequencing used immunoSEQ multiplex PCR; TCRdb keeps in-frame clones, though not all of them. Here the sample spans 100,000 or so clones, about 70% being singletons. Overall study results and limits: Accurate prediction of HLA-A and HLA-B alleles (for most subjects) was reportedly achieved from TCR beta sequences.

The sequencing sample was made of PBMCs. The sequence came from a woman under 30 in good health and CMV-seropositive.

The CDR3 is CTSRLDRADYGYTF. CDR3 sequence (DNA): TGTACCAGCAGACTAGACAGGGCGGACTATGGCTACACCTTC. The genes are TRBV7-9 and TRBJ1-2; 7 bases are a match to TRBD1. CDR1 is SEHNR and CDR2 is FQNEAQ in the germline V gene (reference sequence). This CDR3 is built from 14 residues.